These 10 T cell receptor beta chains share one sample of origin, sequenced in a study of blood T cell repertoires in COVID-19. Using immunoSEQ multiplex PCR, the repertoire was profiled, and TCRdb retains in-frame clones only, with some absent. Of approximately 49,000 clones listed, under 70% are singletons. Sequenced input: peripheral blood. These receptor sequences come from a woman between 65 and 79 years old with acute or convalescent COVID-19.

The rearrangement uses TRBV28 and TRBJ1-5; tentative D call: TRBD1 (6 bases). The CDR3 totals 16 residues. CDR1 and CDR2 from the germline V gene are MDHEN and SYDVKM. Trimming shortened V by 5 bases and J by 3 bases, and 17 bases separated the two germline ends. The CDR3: CASSAPQRTDNQPQHF. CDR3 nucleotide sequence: TGTGCCAGCAGTGCGCCTCAGAGGACAGACAATCAGCCCCAGCATTTT.

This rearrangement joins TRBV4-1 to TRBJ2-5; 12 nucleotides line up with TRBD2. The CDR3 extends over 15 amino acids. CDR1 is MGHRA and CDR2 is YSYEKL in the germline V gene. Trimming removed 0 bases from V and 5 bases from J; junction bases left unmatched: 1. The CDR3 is CASSQDGTSGETQYF. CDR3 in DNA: TGCGCCAGCAGCCAAGACGGGACTAGCGGGGAGACCCAGTACTTC.

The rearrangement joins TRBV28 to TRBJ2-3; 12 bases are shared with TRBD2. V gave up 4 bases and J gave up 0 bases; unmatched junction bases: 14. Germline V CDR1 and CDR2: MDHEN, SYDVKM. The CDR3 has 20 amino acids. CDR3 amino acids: CASSSSAWWTSGTSTDTQYF. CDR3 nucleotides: TGTGCCAGCAGTTCAAGCGCTTGGTGGACTAGCGGGACTAGCACAGATACGCAGTATTTT.

The chain's CDR3 is CASRTGSYGYTF. CDR3 coding DNA: TGTGCCAGCAGAACAGGGTCCTATGGCTACACCTTC. This chain links TRBV28 with TRBJ1-2; tentatively, D is TRBD1 (6 bases). Germline V lookup: CDR1 MDHEN, CDR2 SYDVKM. V was pared by 6 bases and J by 4 bases, with 9 bases between. The CDR3 is 12 amino acids.

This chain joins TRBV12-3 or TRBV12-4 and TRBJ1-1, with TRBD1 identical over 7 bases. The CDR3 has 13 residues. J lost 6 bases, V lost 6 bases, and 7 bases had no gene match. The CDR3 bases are TGTGCCAGCAGGTCGACAGGGTGGCCTGAAGCTTTCTTT. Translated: CASRSTGWPEAFF.

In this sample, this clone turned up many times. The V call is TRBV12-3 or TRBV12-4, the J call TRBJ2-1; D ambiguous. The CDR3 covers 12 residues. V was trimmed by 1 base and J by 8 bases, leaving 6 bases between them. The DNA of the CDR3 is TGTGCCAGCAGTTTAGAGCGCGATGAGCAGTTCTTC. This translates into CASSLERDEQFF.

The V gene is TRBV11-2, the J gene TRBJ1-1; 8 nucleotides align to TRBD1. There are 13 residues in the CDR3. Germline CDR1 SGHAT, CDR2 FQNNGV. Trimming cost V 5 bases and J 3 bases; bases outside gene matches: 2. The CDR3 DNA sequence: TGTGCCAGCAGCCTACAGGGGGACACTGAAGCTTTCTTT. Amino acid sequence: CASSLQGDTEAFF.

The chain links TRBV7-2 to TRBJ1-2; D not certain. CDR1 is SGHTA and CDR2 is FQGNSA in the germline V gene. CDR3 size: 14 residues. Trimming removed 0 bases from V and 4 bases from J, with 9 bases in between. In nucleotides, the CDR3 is TGTGCCAGCAGCTTAGCGCAGGCCTCCTATGGCTACACCTTC. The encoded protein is CASSLAQASYGYTF.

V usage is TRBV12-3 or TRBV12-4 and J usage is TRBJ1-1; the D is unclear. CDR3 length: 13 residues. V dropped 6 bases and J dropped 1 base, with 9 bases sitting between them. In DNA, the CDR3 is TGTGCCAGCAGCACCACAGCGAACACTGAAGCTTTCTTT. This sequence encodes CASSTTANTEAFF.

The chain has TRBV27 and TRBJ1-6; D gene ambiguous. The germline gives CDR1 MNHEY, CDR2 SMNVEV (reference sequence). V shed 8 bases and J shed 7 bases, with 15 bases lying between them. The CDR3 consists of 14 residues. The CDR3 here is CASGYTSTNSPLHF. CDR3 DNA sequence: TGTGCCAGCGGTTACACCTCCACGAATTCACCCCTCCACTTT.